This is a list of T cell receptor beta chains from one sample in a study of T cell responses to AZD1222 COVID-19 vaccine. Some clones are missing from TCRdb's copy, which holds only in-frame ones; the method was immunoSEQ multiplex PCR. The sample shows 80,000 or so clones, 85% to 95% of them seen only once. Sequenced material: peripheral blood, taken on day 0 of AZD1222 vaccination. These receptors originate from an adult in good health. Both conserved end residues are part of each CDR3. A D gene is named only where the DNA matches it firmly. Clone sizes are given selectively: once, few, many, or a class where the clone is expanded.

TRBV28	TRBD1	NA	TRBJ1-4	TGTGCCAGCAGTACCCCGACAGGGGTTAATGAAAAACTGTTTTTT	CASSTPTGVNEKLFF
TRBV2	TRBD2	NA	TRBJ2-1	TGTGCCAGCAGTGTGCGGGGGGCCTCCTATAATGAGCAGTTCTTC	CASSVRGASYNEQFF
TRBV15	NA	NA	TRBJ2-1	TGTGCCACCAGCAGAGTCAGTCCCAATGAGCAGTTCTTC	CATSRVSPNEQFF
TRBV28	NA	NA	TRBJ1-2	TGTGCCAGCAGCTCCTACCACCAGGGGAACTATGGCTACACCTTC	CASSSYHQGNYGYTF
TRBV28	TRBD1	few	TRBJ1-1	TGTGCCAGCAGTCTACCCCAGGGACAGGAAGGAGCTTTCTTT	CASSLPQGQEGAFF
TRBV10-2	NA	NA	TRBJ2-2	TGCGCCAGCCTTCTGGGCAGAGTGAACACCGGGGAGCTGTTTTTT	CASLLGRVNTGELFF
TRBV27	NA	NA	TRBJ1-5	TGTGCCAGCAGTCTAAGACAGGCCAATCAGCCCCAGCATTTT	CASSLRQANQPQHF
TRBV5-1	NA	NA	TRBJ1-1	TGCGCCAGCCAAAGGGAGGGGGGAACTGAAGCTTTCTTT	CASQREGGTEAFF
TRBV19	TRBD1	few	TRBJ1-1	TGTGCCAGTAGCCCGCGACCGGGACAGCTAAACACTGAAGCTTTCTTT	CASSPRPGQLNTEAFF
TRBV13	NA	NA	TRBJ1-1	TGTGCCAGCGGTGACGGACAGCTGAACACTGAAGCTTTCTTT	CASGDGQLNTEAFF
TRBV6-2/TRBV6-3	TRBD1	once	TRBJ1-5	TGTGCCAGCAGTTACCTCGGGACAGGGTCCTACAATCAGCCCCAGCATTTT	CASSYLGTGSYNQPQHF
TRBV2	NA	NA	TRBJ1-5	TGTGCCAGCAGTGACGGGGCAGGGAATCAGCCCCAGCATTTT	CASSDGAGNQPQHF
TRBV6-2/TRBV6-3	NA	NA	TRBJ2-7	TGTGCCAGCAGTTACAAATCCTTAACGGCCTACGAGCAGTACTTC	CASSYKSLTAYEQYF
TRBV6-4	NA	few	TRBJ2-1	TGTGCCAGCAGTGACTCGCCGGGTGGGATGGGTGAGCAGTTCTTC	CASSDSPGGMGEQFF
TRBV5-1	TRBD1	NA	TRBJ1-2	TGCGCCAGCAGATCCGGGACAGGGGCCAACTATGGCTACACCTTC	CASRSGTGANYGYTF
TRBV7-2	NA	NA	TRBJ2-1	TGTGCCAGCAGCTTAAGGTTGTACCTTGAGCAGTTCTTC	CASSLRLYLEQFF
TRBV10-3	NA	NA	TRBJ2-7	TGTGCCATCAGTGAGTTCGGCGAGCAGTACTTC	CAISEFGEQYF
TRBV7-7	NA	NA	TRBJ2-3	TGTGCTAGCAGCTTAGAAGGGAATGCAGATACGCAGTATTTT	CASSLEGNADTQYF
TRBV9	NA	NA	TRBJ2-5	TGTGCCAGCAGCCAAACGCCTAGGACGGACCAAGAGACCCAGTACTTC	CASSQTPRTDQETQYF
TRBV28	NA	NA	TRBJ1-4	TGTGCCAGCAGTACACAGGGTCGGGAAAAACTGTTTTTT	CASSTQGREKLFF
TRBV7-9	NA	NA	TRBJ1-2	TGTGCCAGCAGCCCAAACCCGGGGGCCAGATCCGGCTACACCTTC	CASSPNPGARSGYTF
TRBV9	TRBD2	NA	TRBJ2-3	TGTGCCAGCAGCGTAGGAGCGGGGCGGGGGGCAGATACGCAGTATTTT	CASSVGAGRGADTQYF
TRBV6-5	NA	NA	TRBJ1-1	TGTGCAACCGCGGGACCGAGGACTGAAGCTTTCTTT	CATAGPRTEAFF
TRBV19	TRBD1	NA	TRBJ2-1	TGTGCCAGTAGTATTAGGGGACAGGGGTACAATGAGCAGTTCTTC	CASSIRGQGYNEQFF
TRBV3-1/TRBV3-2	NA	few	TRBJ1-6	TGTGCCAGCAGCCTAGAATCGGACGGTAATTCACCCCTCCACTTT	CASSLESDGNSPLHF
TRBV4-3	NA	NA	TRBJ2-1	TGCGCCAGCAGCCAAGAGGGGGGTGATGAGCAGTTCTTC	CASSQEGGDEQFF
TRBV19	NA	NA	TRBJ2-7	TGTGCCAGTAGTATGTACGAGCAGTACTTC	CASSMYEQYF
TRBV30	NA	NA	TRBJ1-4	TGTGCCTGGAGCACAGGGAAAACTAATGAAAAACTGTTTTTT	CAWSTGKTNEKLFF
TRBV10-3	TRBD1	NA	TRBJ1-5	TGTGCCATCAGTGAGCTCGGACAGGGTGGCAATCAGCCCCAGCATTTT	CAISELGQGGNQPQHF
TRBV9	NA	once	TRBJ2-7	TGTGCCAGCAGCGTAGGAGGGGAAACCTACGAGCAGTACTTC	CASSVGGETYEQYF
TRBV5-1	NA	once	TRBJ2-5	TGCGCCCTCCGGGGAGTAGGAGGAACCCCGCGGGAGACCCAGTACTTC	CALRGVGGTPRETQYF
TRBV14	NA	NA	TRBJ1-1	TGTGCCAGCAGCCAATTTGGAGCAGGCCCCATGAACACTGAAGCTTTCTTT	CASSQFGAGPMNTEAFF
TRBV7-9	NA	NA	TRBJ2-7	TGTGCCAGCAGCTTTTCGGAGGGAGGCCACGAGCAGTACTTC	CASSFSEGGHEQYF
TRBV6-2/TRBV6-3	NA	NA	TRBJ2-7	TGTGCCAGCAGCACTAGCCTCGAGCAGTACTTC	CASSTSLEQYF
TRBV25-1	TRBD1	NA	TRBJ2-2	TGTGCCAGCAGTGACGGACAGGGGGAGACCGGGGAGCTGTTTTTT	CASSDGQGETGELFF
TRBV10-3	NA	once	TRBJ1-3	TGTGCCATCAGTGTTGGGGCCAGCTCTGGAAACACCATATATTTT	CAISVGASSGNTIYF
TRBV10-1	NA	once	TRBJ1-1	TGCGCCAGCAGTGAGTCAGTGGTCTCGGAAGCTTTCTTT	CASSESVVSEAFF
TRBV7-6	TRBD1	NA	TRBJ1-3	TGTGCCAGCAGCTTAGCGATGACAGGGGGACCATTAAGCTCTGGAAACACCATATATTTT	CASSLAMTGGPLSSGNTIYF
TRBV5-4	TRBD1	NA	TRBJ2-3	TGTGCCAGCAGCCCCGCGGACAGGACTGCTACGCAGTATTTT	CASSPADRTATQYF
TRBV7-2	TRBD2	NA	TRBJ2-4	TGTGCCAGCAGCGGGGGGACTAGCGGGTCCCCCGCCAAAAACATTCAGTACTTC	CASSGGTSGSPAKNIQYF
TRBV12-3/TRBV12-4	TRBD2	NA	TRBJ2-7	TGTGCCAGCAGGCCTAGCGGGGTATACGAGCAGTACTTC	CASRPSGVYEQYF
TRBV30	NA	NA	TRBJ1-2	TGTGCCTGGAGACTGAGATTAGGGGGTAACTATGGCTACACCTTC	CAWRLRLGGNYGYTF
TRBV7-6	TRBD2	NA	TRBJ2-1	TGTGCCAGCAGCTTAGGTGGCGGGGGAACCTACAATGAGCAGTTCTTC	CASSLGGGGTYNEQFF
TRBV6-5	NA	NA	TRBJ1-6	TGTGCCAGCAGTTCCCCAGGGTCACCCCTCCACTTT	CASSSPGSPLHF
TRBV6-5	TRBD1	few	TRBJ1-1	TGTGCCAGCACCCAGACCGGGACAGGGAACACTGAAGCTTTCTTT	CASTQTGTGNTEAFF
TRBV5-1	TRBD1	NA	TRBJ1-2	TGCGCCAGCAGCTCGGAGCAGCCGGGACAGGGGTGGTATGGCTACACCTTC	CASSSEQPGQGWYGYTF
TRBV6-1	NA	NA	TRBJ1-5	TGTGCCAGCAGTGAAGCGAGGGGAGCAAATCAGCCCCAGCATTTT	CASSEARGANQPQHF
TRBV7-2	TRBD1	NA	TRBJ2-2	TGTGCCAGCACCTATTGGACAGGGATCACCGGGGAGCTGTTTTTT	CASTYWTGITGELFF
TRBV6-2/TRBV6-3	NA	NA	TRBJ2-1	TGTGCCAGCAGCCCTTTACCCCTTTACTATGGGCCCAATGAGCAGTTCTTC	CASSPLPLYYGPNEQFF
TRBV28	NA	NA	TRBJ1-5	TGTGCCAGCAGTTCTCGGCATTTGGCTCATCAGCCCCAGCATTTT	CASSSRHLAHQPQHF
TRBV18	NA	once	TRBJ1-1	TGTGCCAGCTCACCGGCCCAGAACACTGAAGCTTTCTTT	CASSPAQNTEAFF
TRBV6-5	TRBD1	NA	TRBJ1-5	TGTGCCAGCAGTTACTTCGGGACAGTTAGCAATCAGCCCCAGCATTTT	CASSYFGTVSNQPQHF
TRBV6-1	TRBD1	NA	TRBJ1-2	TGTGCCAGCAGTGAAGGGGGACAGGGGTATAGATGGCATGGCTACACCTTC	CASSEGGQGYRWHGYTF
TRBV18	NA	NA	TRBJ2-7	TGTGCCAGCTCACCACCGCGGGGAGCTCCAACATACGAGCAGTACTTC	CASSPPRGAPTYEQYF
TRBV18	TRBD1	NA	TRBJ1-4	TGTGCCAGCGCCAGACAGGGGGCTGCTAATGAAAAACTGTTTTTT	CASARQGAANEKLFF
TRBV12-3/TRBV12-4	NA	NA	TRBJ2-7	TGTGCCAGCAGTTTAGGCAGGGGCCAGTACTTC	CASSLGRGQYF
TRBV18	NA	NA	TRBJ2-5	TGTGCCAGCTCACCAGGGCAGACGGACCAAGAGACCCAGTACTTC	CASSPGQTDQETQYF
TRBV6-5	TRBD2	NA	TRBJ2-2	TGTGCCAGCAGTTACGGAGCGGGGGCGAACACCGGGGAGCTGTTTTTT	CASSYGAGANTGELFF
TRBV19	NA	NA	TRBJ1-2	TGTGCCAGTAGTATTTATGGGGACGCTGACTATGGCTACACCTTC	CASSIYGDADYGYTF
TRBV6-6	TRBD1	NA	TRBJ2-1	TGTGCCAGCTCCGGACAGGTGTCTTACAATGAGCAGTTCTTC	CASSGQVSYNEQFF